Reported below is one TCR beta chain. Its antigen remains unknown. The CDR3 has 17 amino acids. Germline V gives CDR1 SGHNT, CDR2 YENEEA. With V trimmed by 4 bases and J by 1 base, 9 bases remained unmatched. The data were obtained in a study of blood T cells in healthy people across ages. The wider study: Capturing about one barcoded beta molecule per two T cells was achieved by template switching.

Whole-study findings and limits: Aged donors had fewer naive CD4+ cells and lower diversity than long-lived donors. Naive and antigen-experienced cells could not be conclusively compared, given unsorted PBMCs.

Alongside a J-beta primer mix, a sample-barcoded 5' primer served in a second PCR lasting 7 to 11 cycles. The authors tagged each cDNA molecule using a template-switch adaptor with 12 random nucleotides. One entry per CDR3 protein results from TCRdb running MiXCR on the 5' RACE reads. Of hundreds of thousands of distinct CDR3 sequences detected, 56% appear once; the ten largest clones hold around 25%. This clonotype was sampled from a man aged 35 to 55 in good health. V gene TRBV11-3 combines with J gene TRBJ2-1; 8 nucleotides agree with TRBD2. Sample: blood. The CDR3 here is CASSSRGSGKSYNEQFF. The CDR3 DNA reads TGTGCCAGCAGCTCCCGCGGTAGCGGGAAATCCTACAATGAGCAGTTCTTC.